These 5 T cell receptor beta chains came from one sample sequenced in a study of control samples from healthy donors and cancer patients. The method was immunoSEQ multiplex PCR; TCRdb's version includes in-frame clones alone and lacks a portion of them. The sample carries about 220,000 clones, just under 95% recorded once. Material for sequencing was blood. The receptors come from a man over 45 in good health.

The chain recombines TRBV4-1 with TRBJ1-2; no definite D call. CDR3 length equals 15 residues. The germline V and J ends were trimmed by 0 bases and 0 bases, with 8 bases remaining between them. Germline assignment: CDR1 MGHRA and CDR2 YSYEKL. The CDR3 region has the DNA TGCGCCAGCAGCCAAGATCGGGGAGCTAACTATGGCTACACCTTC. Its translation is CASSQDRGANYGYTF.

This chain uses TRBV27 with TRBJ1-5; D may be TRBD1 (5 bases). Germline CDR1 MNHEY, CDR2 SMNVEV (reference sequence). This CDR3 is 12 amino acids long. V lost 2 bases and J 6 bases, leaving 5 bases between the germline ends. The CDR3 DNA reads TGTGCCAGCAGTTTAAGGGGTCAGCCCCAGCATTTT. It codes for CASSLRGQPQHF.

The chain couples TRBV27 to TRBJ2-7; D tentatively reads TRBD1 or TRBD2 (5 bases each). Trimming cost V 3 bases and J 2 bases, with 11 bases left between them. CDR3 length: 14 amino acids. CDR1 and CDR2 (germline): MNHEY, SMNVEV (reference sequence). The chain's CDR3 is CASSFGAGPYEQYF. CDR3 bases: TGTGCCAGCAGTTTCGGGGCAGGACCCTACGAGCAGTACTTC.

The V and J genes are TRBV6-5 and TRBJ1-2; D gene ambiguous. The CDR3 consists of 14 residues. Trimming removed 2 bases at V and 0 bases at J, with 7 bases between. Germline V gene lookup returns CDR1 MNHEY and CDR2 SVGAGI. CDR3 bases: TGTGCCAGCAGTTACGACATAGCTAACTATGGCTACACCTTC. Amino acid sequence: CASSYDIANYGYTF.

This chain links TRBV7-9 with TRBJ1-4; possible D gene TRBD1, 6 bases. CDR1 and CDR2 from the germline V gene are SEHNR and FQNEAQ (reference sequence). The CDR3 totals 17 residues. Trimming stripped 1 base from V and 4 bases from J, with 16 bases between. The CDR3 sequence: CASSLGASVRGNEKLFF. CDR3 nucleotide sequence: TGTGCCAGCAGCTTAGGAGCGTCGGTCAGGGGTAATGAAAAACTGTTTTTT.